This T cell receptor beta chain came from a study of T cell responses to AZD1222 COVID-19 vaccine (dated by TCRdb to the early 2020s). About the investigation overall: Because spike-specific TCR depth and breadth did not differ between the two schedules, AZD1222 recipients who got a second dose at roughly 4 weeks were pooled with those who got a second dose at roughly 12 weeks. TCR sequencing was performed for more than 230 trial participants, of whom 200 to 220 were given two doses of AZD1222 and approximately 26 were given two doses of MenACWY control vaccine. Trial participants were enrolled by age into subgroups of 18-55, 56-69 and 70-plus years, and roughly 150, 30 and 60 TCR-sequenced participants, respectively, were included in these subgroups.

The CDR3 regions of human TCRbeta chains were subjected to immunosequencing. The authors' pipeline ran thus. Repertoire TCRs were checked for matches against a reference library of SARS-CoV-2-specific TCRs that had been generated using the MIRA antigen-specificity platform. Breadth was defined as the fraction of unique TCRs that were SARS-CoV-2-associated. Depth was defined as the fraction of total T cells that were SARS-CoV-2-associated. Using the MIRA data, each spike-specific TCR was mapped to the spike region that the TCR reacts to and placed in a CD4 or CD8 class. Log10-transformed breadth and depth values were compared by one-way ANOVA with Sidak's multiple comparisons tests. This immuneACCESS table, as held by TCRdb, lists in-frame sequences with V and J called but not all clones. Of the missing ones, under half trace to an unresolved V gene in checked studies; the others have no known cause. V, J and clone size reflect that table, while D and trimming were determined from the DNA. This sample has tens of thousands of clones in its table, and approximately 90% of those were observed once. Together, the top ten hold over 2% of the sample.

General conclusions and limits of the study: Because no day 14 peak-response samples were available, the repertoires could be characterized only after the peak T cell response. The 56-69-year group was small, and its depth increase did not reach significance, likely because of low power. Only six AZD1222 recipients were SARS-CoV-2 seropositive at baseline, limiting conclusions about previously exposed vaccinees. Reportedly, almost half of the unique spike-specific TCRs recognized epitopes lying outside the regions that are mutated in the B.1.351 and B.1.1.7 variants. After two AZD1222 doses, spike-specific TCR breadth and depth were significantly higher than at day 0 and than in MenACWY recipients. Participants were mostly white British, with more females than males. The authors suggested clonal diversity may have been underestimated. The whole spike protein was spanned by vaccine-associated CD4 TCRs, and dominant responses were seen in regions 160-218 and 743-854.

Its CDR3 holds 14 amino acids, cysteine through phenylalanine. Just the 42-base CDR3 DNA is kept, in frame starting at base 1. Compared with germline, V lacks 4 bases and J lacks 5 bases; bases without a gene match: 5. Per the germline V gene, SGHTA is the CDR1 and FQGNSA is the CDR2. The time point label of this sample denotes: baseline before first vaccination. Vaccinee samples were obtained from the UK trials COV001 and COV002, which included a single-blind randomized controlled phase 2/3 trial of AZD1222 (ChAdOx1 nCoV-19) in healthy adults. For TCRbeta chain sequencing, PBMC samples from trial participants were taken at day 0 and at day 28 after the second dose. A remark on this clone: No cognate antigen has been identified for it. No base-level quality is on record; no much larger clone is a single base apart.

The clonotype originates from an adult in good health. The sample here was peripheral blood, taken on day 0 of AZD1222 vaccination. The V and J segments used are TRBV7-2 and TRBJ1-1; 9 bases in between match TRBD1. At the DNA level, the sequence is TGTGCCAGCAGCTCCGGGACAGGGCGGACTGAAGCTTTCTTT. Its amino acids are CASSSGTGRTEAFF.